A selection of T cell receptor beta chains follows, all from one sample in a study of preoperative IRX-2 immunotherapy in early breast cancer. Only in-frame clones appear in the TCRdb table, and some are missing; sequencing was by immunoSEQ multiplex PCR. The sample consists of 30,000 to 35,000 clones, roughly 96% of them appearing once. This sample was obtained from a patient treated with IRX-2 immunotherapy. Receptors originate from a human donor with breast cancer. Each CDR3 is given with its conserved first and last residue.

>TRBJ1-6|TRBV5-4
CASSLEQGLNSPLHF
>TRBJ1-1|TRBV5-4
CASSPGQGGMNTEAFF
>TRBJ2-2|TRBV19
CASSILFGGATGELFF
>TRBJ2-1|TRBV11-2
CASTRPGQGPNNEQFF
>TRBJ2-7|TRBV18
CASSMTRDFYEQYF
>TRBJ2-7|TRBV19
CASRRDPQVSSYEQYF
>TRBJ2-1|TRBV7-7
CASSLGTGQGVSEQFF
>TRBJ2-4|TRBV15
CATRLSWGNIQYF
>TRBJ1-1|TRBV6-5
CASSLSRGMNTEAFF
>TRBJ1-1|TRBV27
CASKELAPTDEAFF
>TRBJ1-4|TRBV7-9
CASSFPGRANEKLFF
>TRBJ2-7|TRBV18
CASSPVKDRAFSYEQYF
>TRBJ2-7|TRBV11-2
CASSNYEQYF
>TRBJ1-3|TRBV7-7
CASSLGAPGSGNTIYF
>-|TRBV6-6
CASSLGSYEQYF
>TRBJ2-1|TRBV18
CASSPVKQYNEQFF
>TRBJ1-2|TRBV4-1
CASSQDPGDYGYTF